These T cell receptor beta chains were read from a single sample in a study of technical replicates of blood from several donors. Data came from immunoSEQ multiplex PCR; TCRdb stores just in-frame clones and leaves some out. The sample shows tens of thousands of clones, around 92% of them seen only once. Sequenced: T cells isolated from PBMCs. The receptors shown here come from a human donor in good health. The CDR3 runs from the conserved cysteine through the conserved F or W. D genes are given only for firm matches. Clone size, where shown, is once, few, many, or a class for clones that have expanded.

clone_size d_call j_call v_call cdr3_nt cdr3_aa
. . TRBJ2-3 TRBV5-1 TGCGCCAGCAGCTTGCTTACAACCGGGACTTCAGATACGCAGTATTTT CASSLLTTGTSDTQYF
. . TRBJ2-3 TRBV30 TGTGCCGAGAGTCCCGCGGGGGCTCTATCCTTCAAGTATTTT CAESPAGALSFKYF
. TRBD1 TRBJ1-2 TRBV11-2 TGTGCCAGCAGCGGCCTCGGGCAGGGGGCATACTCGGACTATGGCTACACCTTC CASSGLGQGAYSDYGYTF
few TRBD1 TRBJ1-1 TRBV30 TGTGCCCTAGAACCTACAGGGGTCGGGACTGAAGCTTTCTTT CALEPTGVGTEAFF
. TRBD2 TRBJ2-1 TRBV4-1 TGCGCCAGCAGCTCAAAAAGTACAAGCGGGGCTTACTCCTACAATGAGCAGTTCTTC CASSSKSTSGAYSYNEQFF
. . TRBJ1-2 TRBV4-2 TGTGCCAGCAGCCAAGCTGGGACACCCCTATCCATCTACACCTTC CASSQAGTPLSIYTF
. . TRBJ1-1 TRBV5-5 TGTGCCAGCAGCTTGGATCCGGGGGAGAACACTGAAGCTTTCTTT CASSLDPGENTEAFF
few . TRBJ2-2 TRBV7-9 TGTGCCAGCAGAACAGGGCTGGTCGGGGAGCTGTTTTTT CASRTGLVGELFF
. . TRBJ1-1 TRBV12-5 TGTGCTAGTGTTCGTCAGGCGAACACTGAAGCTTTCTTT CASVRQANTEAFF
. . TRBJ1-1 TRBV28 TGTGCCAGCAGTTTAATGGGGGCTCGATGGGCTGAAGCTTTCTTT CASSLMGARWAEAFF
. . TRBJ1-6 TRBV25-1 TGTGCCAGCAGTGGTTGGGAGGAGGGTTCACCCCTCCACTTT CASSGWEEGSPLHF
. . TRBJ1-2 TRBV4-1 TGCGCCAGCAGCCAAGATCTTGGGGGCGCATATGGCTACACCTTC CASSQDLGGAYGYTF
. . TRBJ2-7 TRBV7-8 TGTGCCAGCAGCTTAGCAATGGAGTACGAGCAGTACTTC CASSLAMEYEQYF
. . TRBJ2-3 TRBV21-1 TGTGCCAGCAGCAACTACAGCGGAAGCACAGATACGCAGTATTTT CASSNYSGSTDTQYF
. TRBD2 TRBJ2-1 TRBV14 TGTGCCAGCAGCCGGACTAGCAGTTACAATGAGCAGTTCTTC CASSRTSSYNEQFF
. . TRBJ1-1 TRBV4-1 TGCGCCAGCAGCCAAGATGCAGGCGCAAACACTGAAGCTTTCTTT CASSQDAGANTEAFF
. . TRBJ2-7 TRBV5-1 TGCGCCAGCAGCTTGGTAGGGGTGGACGAGCAGTACTTC CASSLVGVDEQYF
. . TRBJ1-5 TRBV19 TGTGCCAGTAGTCCGATTCTGCCTTACAGGGGCAATCAGCCCCAGCATTTT CASSPILPYRGNQPQHF
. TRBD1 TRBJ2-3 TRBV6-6 TGTGCCACCCAAGGACAGGGACATGGCAATACGCAGTATTTT CATQGQGHGNTQYF
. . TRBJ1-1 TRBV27 TGTGCCAGCAGTTTATCCTTGCCAGGTACTGAAGCTTTCTTT CASSLSLPGTEAFF
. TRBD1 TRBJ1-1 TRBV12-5 TGTGCTAGTGGTTTGGACCACCAGGGGGCACGAGCTTTCTTT CASGLDHQGARAFF
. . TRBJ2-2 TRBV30 TGTGCCTGGAGTGTACTAAATTTGAGGAACACCGGGGAGCTGTTTTTT CAWSVLNLRNTGELFF
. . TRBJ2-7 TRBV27 TGTGCCAGCAGTTTTAGCTCGGCCGCCTACGAGCAGTACTTC CASSFSSAAYEQYF
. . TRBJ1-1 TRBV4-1 TGCGCCAGCAGCCAAGATAGCGCTGAAGCTTTCTTT CASSQDSAEAFF
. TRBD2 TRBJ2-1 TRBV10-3 TGTGCCATCAGGGAAGGACTAGCGGGGTACAATGAGCAGTTCTTC CAIREGLAGYNEQFF
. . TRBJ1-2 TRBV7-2 TGTGCCAGCAGCTTACGACAGAGCAACTATGGCTACACCTTC CASSLRQSNYGYTF
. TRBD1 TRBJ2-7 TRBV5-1 TGCGCCAGCAGCTTGGGAGGGACAGGGGACGGGGAGCAGTACTTC CASSLGGTGDGEQYF
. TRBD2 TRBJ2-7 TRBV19 TGTGCCAGTAGTATAGGGGGACTAGGAAACTACGAGCAGTACTTC CASSIGGLGNYEQYF
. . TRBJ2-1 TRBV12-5 TGTGCTAGTGGTTTGGTGGGACACTCCTACAATGAGCAGTTCTTC CASGLVGHSYNEQFF
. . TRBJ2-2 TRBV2 TGTGCCAGCAACCCCTTCGTGGTCGGGACATACACCGGGGAGCTGTTTTTT CASNPFVVGTYTGELFF
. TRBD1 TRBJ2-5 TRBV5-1 TGCGCCAGCAGCTTGGCCGACAGGGGAACTCAAGAGACCCAGTACTTC CASSLADRGTQETQYF
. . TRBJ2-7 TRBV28 TGTGCCAGCAGTTTAAGGGGATACTCCTACGAGCAGTACTTC CASSLRGYSYEQYF
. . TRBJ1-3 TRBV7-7 TGTGCTAGCAGCTTTCGGTCGGGGGCTGGAAACACCATATATTTT CASSFRSGAGNTIYF
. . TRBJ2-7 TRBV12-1 TGTGCCAGCAGCTTCGCCCCCACTAGCGGGATTAACAACGAGCAGTACTTC CASSFAPTSGINNEQYF
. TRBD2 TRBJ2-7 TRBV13 TGTGCCAGCAGCCCCTCGACTAGCGGACCCTACGAGCAGTACTTC CASSPSTSGPYEQYF
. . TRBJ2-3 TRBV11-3 TGTGCCAGCAGCTTAACAAGGGGAACAGATACGCAGTATTTT CASSLTRGTDTQYF
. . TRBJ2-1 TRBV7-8 TGTGCCAGCAGCCCAATGATTAGTCGCTCCTACAATGAGCAGTTCTTC CASSPMISRSYNEQFF
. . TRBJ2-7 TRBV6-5 TGTGCCAGCAGTCAAAGGACTCTTCTCTACGAGCAGTACTTC CASSQRTLLYEQYF
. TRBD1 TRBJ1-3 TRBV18 TGTGCCAGCTCACCCCCAGGGGGTAGCTCTGGAAACACCATATATTTT CASSPPGGSSGNTIYF
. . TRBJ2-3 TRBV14 TGTGCCAGCAGCCAAGGACTTCCTTTCACAGATACGCAGTATTTT CASSQGLPFTDTQYF
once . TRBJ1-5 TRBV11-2 TGTGCCAGCAGCTTATCCCCAGGGCAGCCCCAGCATTTT CASSLSPGQPQHF
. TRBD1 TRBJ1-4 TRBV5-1 TGCGCCAGCAGCCCCGGGGACAGACTGGGTGAAAAACTGTTTTTT CASSPGDRLGEKLFF
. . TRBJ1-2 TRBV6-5 TGTGCCAGCAGTTACTCCCGGGACTGGAGGGATGGCTACACCTTC CASSYSRDWRDGYTF
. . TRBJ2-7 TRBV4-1 TGCGCCAGCAGCCAACCCGGGACTGGCGCCTACGAGCAGTACTTC CASSQPGTGAYEQYF
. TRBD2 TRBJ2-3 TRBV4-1 TGCGCCAGCAGCGAGTCAAGACTAGCGGGAGCCCGGGGCACAGATACGCAGTATTTT CASSESRLAGARGTDTQYF
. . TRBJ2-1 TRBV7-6 TGTGCCAGCAGCTCAGTCGGGGGCTCCTACAATGAGCAGTTCTTC CASSSVGGSYNEQFF
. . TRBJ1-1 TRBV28 TGTGCCAGCAGCTATCGATCGGGTCCCGTCACTGAAGCTTTCTTT CASSYRSGPVTEAFF
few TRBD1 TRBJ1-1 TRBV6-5 TGTGCCAGCAGGTCCGGGACAGTGAACACTGAAGCTTTCTTT CASRSGTVNTEAFF
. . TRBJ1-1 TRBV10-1 TGCGCCAGCAGTGAGTCATTCTGGGCCGGAGCTTTCTTT CASSESFWAGAFF
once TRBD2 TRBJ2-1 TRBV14 TGTGCCAGCAGCCAAGAGGTTCTAGCGGGGAAATACAATGAGCAGTTCTTC CASSQEVLAGKYNEQFF
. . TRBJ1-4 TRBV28 TGTGCCAGCAGTTTGCACTCAAGTGCAACTAATGAAAAACTGTTTTTT CASSLHSSATNEKLFF
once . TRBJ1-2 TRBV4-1 TGCGCCAGCAGCCAAGCCAACAGGGATGGCTACACCTTC CASSQANRDGYTF
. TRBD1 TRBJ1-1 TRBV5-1 TGCGCCAGCAGCGACAGGGAAGGGGGTGCGAACACTGAAGCTTTCTTT CASSDREGGANTEAFF
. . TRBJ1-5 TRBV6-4 TGTGCCAGCAGTGACTCGGAGGGCTTAGAGTATCATAGCAATCAGCCCCAGCATTTT CASSDSEGLEYHSNQPQHF
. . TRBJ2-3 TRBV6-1 TGTGCCAGCAGGGTGGGGAGCTACACAGATACGCAGTATTTT CASRVGSYTDTQYF
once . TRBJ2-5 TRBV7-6 TGTGCCAGCAGCTTAGAGTACTCCCGGGAGACCCAGTACTTC CASSLEYSRETQYF